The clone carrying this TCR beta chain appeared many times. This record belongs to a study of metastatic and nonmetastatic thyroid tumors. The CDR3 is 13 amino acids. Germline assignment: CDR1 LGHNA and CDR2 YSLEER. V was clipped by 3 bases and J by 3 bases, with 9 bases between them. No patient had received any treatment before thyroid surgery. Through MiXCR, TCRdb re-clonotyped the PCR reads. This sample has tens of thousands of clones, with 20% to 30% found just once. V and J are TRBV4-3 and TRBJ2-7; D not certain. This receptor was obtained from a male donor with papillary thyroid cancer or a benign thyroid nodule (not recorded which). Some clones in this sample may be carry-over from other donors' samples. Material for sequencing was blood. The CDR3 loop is CASSHASGYEQYF. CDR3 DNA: TGCGCCAGCAGCCACGCTTCGGGCTACGAGCAGTACTTC.